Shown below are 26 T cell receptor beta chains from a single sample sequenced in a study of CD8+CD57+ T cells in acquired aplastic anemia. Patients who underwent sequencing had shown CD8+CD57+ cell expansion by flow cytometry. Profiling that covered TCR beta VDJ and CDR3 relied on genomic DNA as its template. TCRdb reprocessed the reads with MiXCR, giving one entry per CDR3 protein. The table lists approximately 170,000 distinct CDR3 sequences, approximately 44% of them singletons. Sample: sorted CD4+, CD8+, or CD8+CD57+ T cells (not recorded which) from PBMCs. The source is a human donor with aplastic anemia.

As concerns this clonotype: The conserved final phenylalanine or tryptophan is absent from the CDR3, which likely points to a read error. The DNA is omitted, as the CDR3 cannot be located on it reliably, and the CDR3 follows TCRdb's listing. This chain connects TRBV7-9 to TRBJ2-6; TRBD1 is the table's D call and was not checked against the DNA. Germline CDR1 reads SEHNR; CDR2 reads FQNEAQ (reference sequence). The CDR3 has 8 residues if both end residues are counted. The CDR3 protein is CASSLTGQ.

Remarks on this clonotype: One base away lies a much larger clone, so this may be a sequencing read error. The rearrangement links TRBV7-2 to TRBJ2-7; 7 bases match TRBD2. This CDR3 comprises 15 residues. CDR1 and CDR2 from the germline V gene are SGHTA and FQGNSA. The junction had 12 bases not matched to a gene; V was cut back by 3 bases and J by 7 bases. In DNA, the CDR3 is TGTGCCAGCAGCTTGGGAGGGGCGGCCTACAATGAGCAGTACTTC. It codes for CASSLGGAAYNEQYF.

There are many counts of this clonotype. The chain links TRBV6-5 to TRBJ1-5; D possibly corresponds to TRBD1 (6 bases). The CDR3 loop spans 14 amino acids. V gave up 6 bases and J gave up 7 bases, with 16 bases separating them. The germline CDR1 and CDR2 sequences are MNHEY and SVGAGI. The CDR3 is CASSAQQGRQPQHF. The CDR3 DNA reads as TGTGCCAGCAGCGCCCAACAGGGCCGGCAGCCCCAGCATTTT.

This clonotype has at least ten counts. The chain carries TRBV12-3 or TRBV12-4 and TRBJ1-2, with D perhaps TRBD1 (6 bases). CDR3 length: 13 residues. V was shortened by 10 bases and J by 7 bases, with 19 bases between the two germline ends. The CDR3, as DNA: TGTGCCACCAGCTACTCGGGGGCACTTGGCTACACCTTC. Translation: CATSYSGALGYTF.

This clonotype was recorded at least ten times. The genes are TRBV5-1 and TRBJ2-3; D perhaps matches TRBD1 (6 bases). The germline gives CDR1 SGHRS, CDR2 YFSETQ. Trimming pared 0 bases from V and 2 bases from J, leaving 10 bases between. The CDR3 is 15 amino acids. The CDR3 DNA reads TGCGCCAGCAGCTTGGGAGCAGGGGTCACAGATACGCAGTATTTT. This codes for CASSLGAGVTDTQYF.

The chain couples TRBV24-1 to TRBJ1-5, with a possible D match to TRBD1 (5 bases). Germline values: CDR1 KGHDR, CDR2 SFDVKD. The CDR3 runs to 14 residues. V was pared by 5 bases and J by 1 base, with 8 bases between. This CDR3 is CATSGDGSNQPQHF. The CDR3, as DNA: TGTGCCACCAGTGGGGACGGCAGCAATCAGCCCCAGCATTTT.

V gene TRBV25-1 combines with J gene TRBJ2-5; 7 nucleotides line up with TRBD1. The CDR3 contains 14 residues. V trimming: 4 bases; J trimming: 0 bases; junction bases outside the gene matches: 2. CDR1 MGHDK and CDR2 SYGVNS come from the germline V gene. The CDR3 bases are TGTGCCAGCAGTGCGACAGGGTACCAAGAGACCCAGTACTTC. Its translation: CASSATGYQETQYF.

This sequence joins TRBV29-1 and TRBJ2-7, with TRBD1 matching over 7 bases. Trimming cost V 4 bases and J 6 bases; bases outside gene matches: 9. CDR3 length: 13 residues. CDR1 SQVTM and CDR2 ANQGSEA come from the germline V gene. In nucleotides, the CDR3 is TGCAGCGTTGTTAAGGGGGCAAGCACCGAGCAGTACTTC. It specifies CSVVKGASTEQYF.

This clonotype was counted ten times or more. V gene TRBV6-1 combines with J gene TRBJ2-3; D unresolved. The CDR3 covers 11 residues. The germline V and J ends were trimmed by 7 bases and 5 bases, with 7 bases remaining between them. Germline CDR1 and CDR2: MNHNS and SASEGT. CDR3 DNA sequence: TGTGCCAGCACCCTTGGAGATACGCAGTATTTT. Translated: CASTLGDTQYF.

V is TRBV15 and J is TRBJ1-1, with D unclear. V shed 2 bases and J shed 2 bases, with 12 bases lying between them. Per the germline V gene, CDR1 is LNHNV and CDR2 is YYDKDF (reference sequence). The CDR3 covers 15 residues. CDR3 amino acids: CATSRTLGPNTEAFF. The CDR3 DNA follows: TGTGCCACCAGCAGAACCCTTGGCCCTAACACTGAAGCTTTCTTT.

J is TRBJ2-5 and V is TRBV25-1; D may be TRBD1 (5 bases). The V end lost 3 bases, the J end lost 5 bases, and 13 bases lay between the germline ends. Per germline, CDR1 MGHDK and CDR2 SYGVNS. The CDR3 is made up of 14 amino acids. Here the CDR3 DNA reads TGTGCCAGCAGTGATGACTTAGCAGGGGAGACCCAGTACTTC. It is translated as CASSDDLAGETQYF.

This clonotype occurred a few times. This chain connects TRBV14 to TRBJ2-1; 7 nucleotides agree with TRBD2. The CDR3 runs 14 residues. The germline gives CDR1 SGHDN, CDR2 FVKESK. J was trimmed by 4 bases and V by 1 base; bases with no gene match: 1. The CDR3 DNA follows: TGTGCCAGCAGCCAAGGGGGGGGGTACAATGAGCAGTTCTTC. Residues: CASSQGGGYNEQFF.

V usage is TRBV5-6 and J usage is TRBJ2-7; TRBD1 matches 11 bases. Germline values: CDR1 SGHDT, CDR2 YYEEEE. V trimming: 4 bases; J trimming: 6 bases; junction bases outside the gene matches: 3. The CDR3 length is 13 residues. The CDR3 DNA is TGTGCCAGCAGCATTGGGACAGGGGGCGAGCAGTACTTC. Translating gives CASSIGTGGEQYF.

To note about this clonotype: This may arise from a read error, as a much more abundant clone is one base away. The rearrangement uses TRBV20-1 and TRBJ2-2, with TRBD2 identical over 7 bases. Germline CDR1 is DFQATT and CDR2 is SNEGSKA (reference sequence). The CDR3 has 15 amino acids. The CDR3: CSAQTYGGNAGELFF. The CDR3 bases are TGCAGTGCTCAAACCTACGGGGGGAACGCCGGGGAGCTGTTTTTT.

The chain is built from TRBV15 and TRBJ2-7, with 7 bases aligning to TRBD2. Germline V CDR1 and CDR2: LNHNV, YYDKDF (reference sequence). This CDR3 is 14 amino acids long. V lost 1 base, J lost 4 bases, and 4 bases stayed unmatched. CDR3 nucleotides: TGTGCCACCAGCAGAGTGGGGGGGGAATACGAGCAGTACTTC. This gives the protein CATSRVGGEYEQYF.

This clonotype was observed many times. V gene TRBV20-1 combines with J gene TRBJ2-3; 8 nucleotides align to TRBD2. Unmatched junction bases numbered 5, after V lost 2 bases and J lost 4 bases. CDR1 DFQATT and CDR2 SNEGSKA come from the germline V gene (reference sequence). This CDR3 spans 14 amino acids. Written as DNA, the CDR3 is TGCAGTGCTAGAATTAGCGGGATCGCAGATACGCAGTATTTT. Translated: CSARISGIADTQYF.

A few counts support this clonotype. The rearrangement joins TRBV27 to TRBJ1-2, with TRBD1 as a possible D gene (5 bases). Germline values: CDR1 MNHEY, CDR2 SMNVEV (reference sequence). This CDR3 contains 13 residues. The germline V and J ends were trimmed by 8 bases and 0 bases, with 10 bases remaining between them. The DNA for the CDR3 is TGTGCCAGCGGAAGGACATCTAACTATGGCTACACCTTC. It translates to CASGRTSNYGYTF.

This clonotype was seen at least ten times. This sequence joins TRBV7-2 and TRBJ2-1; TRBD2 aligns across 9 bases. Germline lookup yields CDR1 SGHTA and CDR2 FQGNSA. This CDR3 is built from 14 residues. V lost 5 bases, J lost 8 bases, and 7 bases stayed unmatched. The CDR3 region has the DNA TGTGCCAGCAGCACGGGACTAGCAATCTATGAGCAGTTCTTC. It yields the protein CASSTGLAIYEQFF.

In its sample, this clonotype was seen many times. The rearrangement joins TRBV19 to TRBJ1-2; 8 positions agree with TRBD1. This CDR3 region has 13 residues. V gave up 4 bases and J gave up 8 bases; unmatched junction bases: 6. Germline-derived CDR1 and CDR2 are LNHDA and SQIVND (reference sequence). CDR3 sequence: CASSTGQGLGYTF. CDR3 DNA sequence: TGTGCCAGTAGTACCGGACAGGGTTTGGGCTACACCTTC.

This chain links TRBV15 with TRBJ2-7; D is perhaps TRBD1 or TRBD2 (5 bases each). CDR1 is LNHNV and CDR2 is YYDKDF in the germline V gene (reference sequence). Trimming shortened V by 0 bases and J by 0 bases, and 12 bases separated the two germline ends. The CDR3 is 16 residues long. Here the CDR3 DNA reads TGTGCCACCAGCAGAGATCTAGCAGGGAGCTCCTACGAGCAGTACTTC. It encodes CATSRDLAGSSYEQYF.

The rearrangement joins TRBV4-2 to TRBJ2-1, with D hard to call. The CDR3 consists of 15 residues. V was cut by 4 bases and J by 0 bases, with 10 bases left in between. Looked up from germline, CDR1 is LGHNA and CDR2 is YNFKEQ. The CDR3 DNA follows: TGTGCCAGCAGCCCAAGTGGGGTCTCCTACAATGAGCAGTTCTTC. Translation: CASSPSGVSYNEQFF.

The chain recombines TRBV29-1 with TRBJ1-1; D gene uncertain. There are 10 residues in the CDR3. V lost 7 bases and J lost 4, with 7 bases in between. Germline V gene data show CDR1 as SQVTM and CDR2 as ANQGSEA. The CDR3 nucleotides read TGCAGCGCTGGAAGCACTGAAGCTTTCTTT. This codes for CSAGSTEAFF. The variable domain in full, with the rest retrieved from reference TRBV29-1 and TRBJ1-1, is SAVISQKPSRDICQRGTSLTIQCQVDSQVTMMFWYRQQPGQSLTLIATANQGSEATYESGFVIDKFPISRPNLTFSTLTVSNMSPEDSSIYLCSAGSTEAFFGQGTRLTVV.

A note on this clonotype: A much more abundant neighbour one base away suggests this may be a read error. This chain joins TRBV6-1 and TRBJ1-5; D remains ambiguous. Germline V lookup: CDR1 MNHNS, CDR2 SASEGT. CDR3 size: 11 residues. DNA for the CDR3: TGTGCCAGCAGTGCCCAGCTGCCCCAGCGTTTT. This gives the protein CASSAQLPQRF.

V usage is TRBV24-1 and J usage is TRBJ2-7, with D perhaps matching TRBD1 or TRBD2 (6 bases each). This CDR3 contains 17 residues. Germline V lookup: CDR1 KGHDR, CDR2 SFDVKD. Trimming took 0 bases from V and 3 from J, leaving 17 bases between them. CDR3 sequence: CATSDLRSGEDSYEQYF. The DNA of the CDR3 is TGTGCCACCAGTGATTTGCGTTCGGGAGAGGACAGCTACGAGCAGTACTTC.

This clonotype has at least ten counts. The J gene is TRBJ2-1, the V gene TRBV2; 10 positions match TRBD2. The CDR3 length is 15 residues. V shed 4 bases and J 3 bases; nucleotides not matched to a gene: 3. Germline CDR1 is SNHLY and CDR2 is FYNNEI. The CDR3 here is CASSGLAGDYNEQFF. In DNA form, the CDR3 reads TGTGCCAGCAGTGGGCTAGCGGGAGACTACAATGAGCAGTTCTTC.

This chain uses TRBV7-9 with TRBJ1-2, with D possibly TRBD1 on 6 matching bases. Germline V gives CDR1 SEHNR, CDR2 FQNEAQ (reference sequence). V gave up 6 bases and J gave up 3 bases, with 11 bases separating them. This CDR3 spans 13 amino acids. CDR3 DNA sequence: TGTGCCAGCAGTGGGGGCGTGTACTATGGCTACACCTTC. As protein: CASSGGVYYGYTF.